Listed below are T cell receptor beta chains from one sample, sequenced in a study of T cell responses to AZD1222 COVID-19 vaccine. Sequencing used immunoSEQ multiplex PCR; TCRdb keeps in-frame clones, though not all of them. The sample contains more than 95,000 clones, about 81% of which appear only once. This specimen was peripheral blood, taken on day 0 of AZD1222 vaccination. The receptors derive from an adult in good health. Both conserved end residues are part of each CDR3.

V | CDR3
TRBV5-6 | CASSLGPNYGYTF
TRBV6-5 | CASSYSSNHYGYTF
TRBV24-1 | CATSGSLGQLNTGELFF
TRBV7-9 | CASSLEGGTEAFF
TRBV30 | CAWDRVGVKEAFF
TRBV6-5 | CASSLLHTSNEKLFF
TRBV9 | CASSPGQGLVIYF
TRBV15 | CATSIHRDRSGNTIYF
TRBV2 | CASSDESLRLSNQPQHF
TRBV7-2 | CASSLTGGPNYGYTF
TRBV11-1 | CASSLRGNTGELFF
TRBV4-3 | CASSQDPNQPQHF
TRBV4-2 | CASSQGAWALGNTIYF
TRBV7-9 | CASSPGQAEAFF
TRBV3-1/TRBV3-2 | CASSQDPFSLAKNIQYF
TRBV10-3 | CAIGKRGGENTEAFF
TRBV13 | CASSLWGQETQYF
TRBV10-3 | CAIRGVSGNTIYF
TRBV29-1 | CSVAGPLTGGGATDTQYF
TRBV11-2 | CASSPLSYTDTQYF
TRBV5-4 | CASSDTGTGGREQFF
TRBV6-2/TRBV6-3 | CASSPTDVYGYTF
TRBV2 | CASSELMNTEAFF
TRBV27 | CASSQGLGNSPLHF
TRBV5-1 | CASSPRDRDLIGGYTF
TRBV3-1/TRBV3-2 | CASSLRDRDFYNEQFF
TRBV11-2 | CASSLMMGLPTEAFF
TRBV6-1 | CASSELAAGPEDTQYF
TRBV2 | CASSDVGGETQYF
TRBV19 | CASSPPGITEAFF
TRBV2 | CASVFDNEQFF
TRBV5-1 | CASSLISPGQGDEQYF
TRBV10-3 | CAISEGEKLFF
TRBV4-1 | CASSQDRPGSNPYGYTF
TRBV19 | CASSSQGVGQYF
TRBV20-1 | CSASSPPHFTGAEKILAYEQYF
TRBV11-3 | CASSLESARTENTEAFF
TRBV11-2 | CASSSRTGEKLFF
TRBV6-2/TRBV6-3 | CASSYSMGTALSNQPQHF
TRBV3-1/TRBV3-2 | CASSQARLAGGRSSYEQYF
TRBV7-8 | CASRRTALSGNTIYF
TRBV6-5 | CASETSGLSYEQYF
TRBV7-9 | CASSDWTGGGYTF
TRBV7-2 | CASSDWGGTGNTEAFF
TRBV5-1 | CASSLAAGNHEQYF
TRBV4-3 | CASSQGSGWGTDTQYF
TRBV6-2/TRBV6-3 | CASSRRSGFNSPLHF
TRBV11-2 | CASSRRLDRRAQYF
TRBV24-1 | CATSEGVWRDYGNTIYF
TRBV20-1 | CSASIAGSGAETQYF
TRBV24-1 | CATSDTGTSGANEQFF
TRBV4-3 | CASSQGLGGLMGGYTF
TRBV5-6 | CASSYGGGADYGYTF
TRBV9 | CASSAGGYTEAFF